These 22 T cell receptor beta chains were all obtained from the same sample, sequenced in a study of neurological immune-mediated disorders. One entry per CDR3 protein, called by TCRdb with MiXCR from the 5' RACE reads. The data hold approximately 58,000 distinct CDR3 sequences, with approximately 10% observed a single time. The sample taken for sequencing was PBMCs. Receptors were obtained from a man between 60 and 70 years old in good health.

In this sample, this clonotype turned up many times. CDR3 in amino acids: CASSRGQGISNYGYTF. The CDR3 nucleotides read TGTGCCAGCAGCCGAGGACAGGGGATATCGAACTATGGCTACACCTTC. The V call is TRBV3-1, the J call TRBJ1-2, with 9 bases identical to TRBD1. Losses at the gene ends were 4 bases for V and 2 bases for J; bases not matched to a gene: 8. Looked up from germline, CDR1 is LGHDT and CDR2 is YNNKEL (reference sequence). This CDR3 is 16 amino acids long.

At least ten counts were recorded for this clonotype. The rearrangement joins TRBV5-1 to TRBJ1-6; tentatively, D is TRBD1 (6 bases). Germline V lookup: CDR1 SGHRS, CDR2 YFSETQ. Trimming took off 4 bases at V and 7 bases at J, with 15 bases between the two ends. The CDR3 consists of 15 residues. This CDR3 is CASSPLQGQNSPLHF. The CDR3 DNA sequence: TGCGCCAGCAGCCCTCTACAGGGTCAGAATTCACCCCTCCACTTT.

Sample share makes this clonotype medium-sized. V is TRBV5-1 and J is TRBJ2-3; D is unclear. Looked up from germline, CDR1 is SGHRS and CDR2 is YFSETQ. V was shortened by 0 bases and J by 0 bases, with 11 bases between the two germline ends. CDR3 size: 16 residues. CDR3 in DNA: TGCGCCAGCAGCTTGGATCAGTTCAGTAGCACAGATACGCAGTATTTT. Amino acids: CASSLDQFSSTDTQYF.

This clonotype has a count of ten or more. This sequence joins TRBV6-4 and TRBJ2-3; TRBD2 matches at 12 bases. J was trimmed by 1 base and V by 6 bases; bases with no gene match: 5. Germline CDR1 reads MRHNA; CDR2 reads SNTAGT. CDR3 size: 16 residues. The CDR3 nucleotides read TGTGCCAGCAGCAGGACTAGCGGGAAAGGCACAGATACGCAGTATTTT. Its translation is CASSRTSGKGTDTQYF.

This clonotype was counted many times. J is TRBJ1-2 and V is TRBV6-2 or TRBV6-3; D ambiguous. The CDR3 covers 12 residues. Germline V gene sequence: CDR1 MNHEY, CDR2 SVGEGT. V lost 0 bases, J lost 6 bases, and 5 bases lay in between. The CDR3 nucleotides are TGTGCCAGCAGTTACTCCAGAAATGGCTACACCTTC. Amino acids: CASSYSRNGYTF.

This clonotype showed up many times. The gene calls are TRBV4-3 and TRBJ1-4; D not certain. V was shortened by 4 bases and J by 4 bases, with 13 bases between the two germline ends. The CDR3 runs 15 residues. Germline V gives CDR1 LGHNA, CDR2 YSLEER. The CDR3 protein is CASSPTRPFNEKLFF. Written as DNA, the CDR3 is TGCGCCAGCAGCCCGACTCGTCCCTTTAATGAAAAACTGTTTTTT.

This clonotype appeared many times. This rearrangement joins TRBV28 to TRBJ1-3, with no clear D. Trimming stripped 10 bases from V and 0 bases from J, with 16 bases between. CDR3 size: 15 residues. In germline, CDR1 is MDHEN, CDR2 SYDVKM. CDR3 coding DNA: TGTGCCACCATCTCGCCCTACAACTCTGGAAACACCATATATTTT. Translating gives CATISPYNSGNTIYF.

The sample holds many counts of this clonotype. The chain is built from TRBV20-1 and TRBJ2-3, with D possibly matching TRBD2 (7 bases). V shed 5 bases and J shed 7 bases, with 16 bases lying between them. Germline V gene data show CDR1 as DFQATT and CDR2 as SNEGSKA (reference sequence). This CDR3 has 13 residues. The CDR3 loop reads CSALWGGANTQYF. The CDR3 DNA sequence: TGCAGTGCTCTCTGGGGGGGCGCAAATACGCAGTATTTT.

This clonotype was seen ten or more times. The chain couples TRBV7-2 to TRBJ1-1; D is unresolved. This CDR3 is built from 13 residues. The germline V and J ends were trimmed by 2 bases and 4 bases, with 8 bases remaining between them. Germline V CDR1 and CDR2: SGHTA, FQGNSA. DNA for the CDR3: TGTGCCAGCAGCTTATCATTCGCCACTGAAGCTTTCTTT. It is translated as CASSLSFATEAFF.

The chain joins TRBV12-3 or TRBV12-4 to TRBJ2-3, with 7 bases that match TRBD2. After removal of 4 bases from V and 4 bases from J, the junction contained 8 bases not matched to a gene. The CDR3 totals 15 residues. CDR3 region: CASSSASGVADTQYF. The CDR3 nucleotides read TGTGCCAGCAGTTCAGCCAGCGGGGTCGCAGATACGCAGTATTTT.

This clonotype was picked up many times. This chain uses TRBV6-2 or TRBV6-3 with TRBJ1-5; D gene ambiguous. Germline CDR1 and CDR2: MNHEY and SVGEGT. This CDR3 contains 12 residues. V dropped 6 bases and J dropped 2 bases, with 5 bases sitting between them. In DNA, the CDR3 is TGTGCCAGCAGGGACGGCAATCAGCCCCAGCATTTT. Translation gives CASRDGNQPQHF.

This clonotype was recorded many times. The rearrangement uses TRBV2 and TRBJ1-6; D not resolved. Looked up from germline, CDR1 is SNHLY and CDR2 is FYNNEI. The CDR3 loop spans 15 amino acids. Deletions cut 5 bases from V and 10 bases from J, with 18 bases between. This CDR3 reads CASSIEAADGSPLHF. The CDR3 DNA sequence: TGTGCCAGCAGTATAGAGGCCGCCGATGGATCACCCCTCCACTTT.

This clonotype was detected ten times or more. This chain connects TRBV20-1 to TRBJ2-5; TRBD2 might be the D (6 bases). Trimming removed 0 bases at V and 4 bases at J, with 12 bases between. CDR1 and CDR2 from the germline V gene are DFQATT and SNEGSKA (reference sequence). CDR3 length equals 14 residues. The CDR3 nucleotides read TGCAGTGCTAGAGACCGCCTGGGAGGAGAGACCCAGTACTTC. Translating it yields CSARDRLGGETQYF.

This clonotype showed up many times. This chain joins TRBV5-1 and TRBJ2-1; tentatively, D is TRBD1 or TRBD2 (5 bases each). The CDR3 has 16 residues. The V and J ends lost 4 bases and 0 bases respectively, with 14 bases between them. Germline CDR1 SGHRS, CDR2 YFSETQ. CDR3 DNA sequence: TGCGCCAGCAGCCCCCTCTTGGGGGTCTCCTACAATGAGCAGTTCTTC. Translating it yields CASSPLLGVSYNEQFF. The full variable domain, rest sourced from reference TRBV5-1 and TRBJ2-1, is KAGVTQTPRYLIKTRGQQVTLSCSPISGHRSVSWYQQTPGQGLQFLFEYFSETQRNKGNFPGRFSGRQFSNSRSEMNVSTLELGDSALYLCASSPLLGVSYNEQFFGPGTRLTVL.

The sample holds many counts of this clonotype. The V call is TRBV4-3, the J call TRBJ2-2, with TRBD2 matching 7 bases. Germline V CDR1 and CDR2: LGHNA, YSLEER. V shed 5 bases and J 2 bases; nucleotides not matched to a gene: 11. The CDR3 has 17 residues. CDR3 sequence (DNA): TGCGCCAGCAGCAAAAGTTGGTCTAGCGGAAACACCGGGGAGCTGTTTTTT. Protein: CASSKSWSSGNTGELFF.

This clonotype was observed at least ten times. The CDR3 region has the DNA TGTGCCAGCAGCCCCAGGGCGGGGGAGCAGTTCTTC. It encodes CASSPRAGEQFF. This sequence joins TRBV7-2 and TRBJ2-1; possible D gene TRBD2, 6 bases. Per the germline V gene, CDR1 is SGHTA and CDR2 is FQGNSA. This CDR3 comprises 12 residues. V was pared by 5 bases and J by 10 bases, with 12 bases between.

At least ten counts were recorded for this clonotype. The chain is built from TRBV6-2 or TRBV6-3 and TRBJ2-3, with TRBD1 as a possible D gene (5 bases). Germline loops: CDR1 MNHEY, CDR2 SVGEGT. This CDR3 has 13 residues. V was shortened by 4 bases and J by 5 bases, with 10 bases between the two germline ends. The CDR3 DNA sequence: TGTGCCAGCAGTTTCTCAGGGATAGATACGCAGTATTTT. This gives the protein CASSFSGIDTQYF.

This clonotype was counted ten times or more. The V gene is TRBV20-1, the J gene TRBJ1-2; 8 bases map to TRBD1. The CDR3 extends over 15 amino acids. V shed 0 bases, J shed 6 bases, and the junction held 9 bases outside the gene matches. Looked up from germline, CDR1 is DFQATT and CDR2 is SNEGSKA (reference sequence). The DNA for the CDR3 is TGCAGTGCTAGAGATCTTCAGGGGGCGGCGAATGGCTACACCTTC. It encodes CSARDLQGAANGYTF.

This clonotype was recorded a few times. The CDR3 region has the DNA TGCAGTGCTACTATTCGGGTAGGAGCGGGGGCAGATACGCAGTATTTT. As protein: CSATIRVGAGADTQYF. V is TRBV20-1 and J is TRBJ2-3; 8 bases agree with TRBD2. There are 16 residues in the CDR3. V shed 4 bases, J shed 4 bases, and the junction held 13 bases outside the gene matches. In germline, CDR1 is DFQATT, CDR2 SNEGSKA (reference sequence).

In its sample, this clonotype was seen many times. V gene TRBV24-1 combines with J gene TRBJ1-5; D is unresolved. CDR3 size: 12 residues. Germline-derived CDR1 and CDR2 are KGHDR and SFDVKD. The germline V and J ends were trimmed by 2 bases and 4 bases, with 2 bases remaining between them. The CDR3 DNA reads as TGTGCCACCAGTGATTCGAATCAGCCCCAGCATTTT. This encodes CATSDSNQPQHF.

In this sample, this clonotype turned up a few times. This sequence joins TRBV20-1 and TRBJ1-5; maybe TRBD1 (6 bases). The germline gives CDR1 DFQATT, CDR2 SNEGSKA (reference sequence). CDR3 length: 15 residues. Between the trimmed V and J ends, which lost 6 bases and 4 bases, there was a span of 19 bases. CDR3 sequence: CSAPSGRGGNQPQHF. CDR3 DNA sequence: TGCAGTGCCCCCTCCGGCAGGGGTGGAAATCAGCCCCAGCATTTT.

Many counts were recorded for this clonotype. The V call is TRBV20-1, the J call TRBJ1-1, with unresolved D. Trimming removed 4 bases from V and 2 bases from J, with 8 bases in between. This CDR3 spans 12 amino acids. Germline values: CDR1 DFQATT, CDR2 SNEGSKA (reference sequence). The CDR3: CSAKPANTEAFF. The CDR3, as DNA: TGCAGTGCTAAGCCAGCTAACACTGAAGCTTTCTTT.